Detailed here is one T cell receptor beta chain. Germline values: CDR1 SEHNR, CDR2 FQNEAQ (reference sequence). V was shortened by 10 bases and J by 2 bases, with 15 bases between the two germline ends. The CDR3 totals 14 residues. In the source study's methods: Counts of nucleated cells, estimated from reference gene primer amplification, were obtained. Only in-frame clones appear in the TCRdb table, and some are missing; sequencing was by immunoSEQ multiplex PCR. The DNA was the basis for D and trimming; V, J and clone size are from that table. The table has 45,000 to 55,000 clones, roughly nine tenths seen once. The data derive from a study of blood T cell repertoires in COVID-19. At the level of the study: Material from acute and convalescent COVID-19 was sourced from the United States, Italy and Spain. Sources were T cells, B-cell-depleted T cells, or PBMCs; the material itself was cDNA or gDNA.

Sequencing input: peripheral blood. The receptor's source is a woman of 80 years or more with acute or convalescent COVID-19. The chain is built from TRBV7-9 and TRBJ1-3, with D possibly being TRBD1 (5 bases). CDR3 in amino acids: CANSYGGTGNTIYF. Written as DNA, the CDR3 is TGTGCCAATTCATACGGGGGAACTGGAAACACCATATATTTT.